The text below deals with one TCR beta chain. The source of the sample is a study of blood T cell repertoires in COVID-19. The overall study: COVID-19 samples from acute and convalescent phases originated in the United States, Italy and Spain.

Clones were sequenced by immunoSEQ multiplex PCR, and TCRdb holds only the in-frame ones, with some missing. This sample has some 290,000 clones; roughly 88% occur once, and the top ten carry about 2.3%. Per germline, CDR1 SGHRS and CDR2 YFSETQ. The junction had 2 bases not matched to a gene; V was cut back by 0 bases and J by 0 bases. This CDR3 has 16 amino acids. This clonotype was sampled from a woman between 40 and 50 years old with acute COVID-19. Sequenced sample: PBMCs or T cells enriched from blood (not recorded which). The chain couples TRBV5-1 to TRBJ1-4; 7 bases align to TRBD1. The CDR3 DNA follows: TGCGCCAGCAGCTTGGGGGACAGTGCAACTAATGAAAAACTGTTTTTT. Its translation is CASSLGDSATNEKLFF.